This TCR beta chain appears in the sequencing data of a study of shared clonotypes between healthy human individuals (dated by TCRdb to 2018 to 2020). About the investigation overall: The cohort comprised two women and a few men aged 18 to 49 years. Leukapheresis yielded between about 0.94 and 9 billion PBMCs per donor. For each donor, three plates each were used for CD4 naive and CD4 memory, two plates were used for CD8 naive, and one plate was used for CD8 memory. To increase sequencing depth and limit assay-specific biases, TCR repertoire library preparation and sequencing were carried out by different laboratories using diverse techniques. Blood TCR repertoires of roughly five healthy adults were deeply sequenced to estimate repertoire size and the extent of clonotype sharing between individuals.

Overall study results and their limits: Across a few donors, approximately 5% of naive CD4, roughly 3.4% of naive CD8, 2% to 2.5% of memory CD4, and around 0.4% of memory CD8 clonotypes were shared. Naive subsets generally had larger estimated clonotype richness than memory subsets. Only blood was sampled, and tissue TCR repertoires likely differ from those in blood. The genetic and exposure-history diversity represented was limited by the small number of donors. Clonotypes shared by all four sorted-subset donors showed higher generation probabilities than non-shared clonotypes. Rarefaction of sorted-subset datasets indicated incomplete sequencing despite the large sequencing depth. Based on pairwise subsampling, the degree of clonotype sharing among donors was expected to be affected by sequencing depth.

Using the deep immunoSEQ assay, TCR CDR3 regions were amplified from genomic DNA by multiplex PCR. Extracted genomic DNA from each cell subset was distributed evenly across all wells of several immunoSEQ 96-well plates, and each plate was treated as a replicate. For sorted subsets, around 200 ng genomic DNA, equal to 25,000 to 35,000 T cell genomes, was loaded into each replicate PCR. Purified libraries were measured with a Qubit 3.0 fluorometer, size-checked on a Bioanalyzer 2100, and measured again with the KAPA Library Quantification kit. Every immunoSEQ 96-well plate was sequenced on a separate single-read 150-cycle Illumina NextSeq 550 flow cell. As for the original processing: Because the immunoSEQ output included only junctional sequences and no quality scores, the filtering could not be the same as the filtering used for full-length reads. Sequences were annotated with PyIR, a Python wrapper for IgBLAST v1.9, using IMGT germline references to assign V/J genes and CDR3. Reads were removed for weak V/J assignments (E-value above 1e-6), missing CDR3, stop codons, out-of-frame junctions, or ambiguous translated residues. V3J clonotypes were defined as sequences sharing the same inferred V gene, J gene, and CDR3 amino acid sequence. The percentage overlap between two repertoires was calculated by dividing the number of shared unique clonotypes by the size of the smaller repertoire. RTK rarefaction, the Chao1 estimator, and Recon v2.1 estimates of unobserved clonotypes were used to assess repertoire richness. Generation probabilities for all TCRbeta clonotypes obtained by the gDNA method from a handful of donors were computed using OLGA. What TCRdb holds here is the immuneACCESS table cut down to in-frame rearrangements. Part of the clones is not present; checked against another copy, under half of the missing clones reflect an unresolved V gene, and the others are unexplained. V and J calls plus clone size are reproduced from that table; the DNA served to infer D and trimming. This sample lists 2 million to 2.5 million clones; approximately 93% were detected once. The ten largest clones add up to about 0.37% of the sample.

Donors were healthy HIV-negative adults with no recently reported acute infections or vaccinations. Every donor was a Caucasian adult living in Nashville, Tennessee, USA. CD4+ T cells were enriched by magnetic negative selection; naive cells were then positively selected on CD45RA, and the negative fraction formed the memory subset. Blood was collected by leukapheresis, and PBMCs were isolated by Ficoll-Histopaque density gradient centrifugation and then cryopreserved in liquid nitrogen vapor phase. Purity and quantity of every magnetically sorted T cell population were checked by analytical flow cytometry. From each sorted fraction, genomic DNA was isolated and quantified by UV absorbance on a Nanodrop 2000c. Based on the germline V gene, the CDR1 and CDR2 sequences are MNHNS and SASEGT. The CDR3 covers 16 residues, taking in both the cysteine and the phenylalanine. Only the CDR3 part of the read is kept: 48 bases, read in frame from the first base. V drops 4 bases and J drops 2 bases, leaving 17 bases in between.

Notes on this clone: Which antigen it targets is not known. Base-call qualities are not available, and no considerably larger clone is one nucleotide away.

The sequence came from a man aged 18 to 35 in good health. Some clones in this sample may be carry-over from other donors' samples. Sequenced sample: naive CD4+ T cells from PBMCs. The label giving this sample's cell subset or site can be read as: CD45RA+ positively selected. Recombination linked TRBV6-1 to TRBJ1-2, with the identity of the D gene unclear. The bases are TGTGCCAGCAGTGCCTTCTCGGCAGGAATCAACTATGGCTACACCTTC. The resulting protein is CASSAFSAGINYGYTF.